A selection of T cell receptor beta chains follows, all from one sample in a study of synovial regulatory T cells in juvenile arthritis. The data were produced by immunoSEQ multiplex PCR, yet TCRdb's version contains in-frame clones alone and is incomplete. Across roughly 10,000 clones, the top ten clones capture 0.55% to 0.75% of the sample. Material for sequencing was Treg cells from blood. Receptor source: a donor aged 2-35 years with juvenile idiopathic arthritis. CDR3s include the opening cysteine and the closing phenylalanine or tryptophan. The size of a clone is reported for some rows only, either as once, few or many, or as a class for expanded clones.

V gene: TRBV30; clone size: NA; J gene: TRBJ2-1; CDR3 protein: CAWSRRFGDEQFF
V gene: TRBV6-6; clone size: medium-sized; J gene: TRBJ2-3; CDR3 protein: CASSFPTSGGLDTQYF
V gene: TRBV30; clone size: NA; J gene: TRBJ2-7; CDR3 protein: CAWRRLAGLELYEQYF
V gene: TRBV19; clone size: NA; J gene: TRBJ2-7; CDR3 protein: CASSSSSGHEQYF
V gene: TRBV6-6; clone size: NA; J gene: TRBJ2-7; CDR3 protein: CASSSRGLGEQYF
V gene: TRBV18; clone size: NA; J gene: TRBJ2-3; CDR3 protein: CASSPGLAVGTDTQYF
V gene: TRBV10-3; clone size: NA; J gene: TRBJ2-7; CDR3 protein: CAISESTSGGYEQYF
V gene: TRBV18; clone size: NA; J gene: TRBJ2-1; CDR3 protein: CASSGGRYNEQFF
V gene: TRBV9; clone size: NA; J gene: TRBJ2-5; CDR3 protein: CASSPIASPTQYF
V gene: TRBV10-3; clone size: NA; J gene: TRBJ2-5; CDR3 protein: CAIRDSPRAGVVEETQYF
V gene: TRBV19; clone size: NA; J gene: TRBJ1-2; CDR3 protein: CASSTRTGVGYTF
V gene: TRBV12-5; clone size: NA; J gene: TRBJ1-3; CDR3 protein: CASGAPGRILSSAGNTIYF
V gene: TRBV5-1; clone size: NA; J gene: TRBJ2-5; CDR3 protein: CASREARGGETQYF
V gene: TRBV10-3; clone size: NA; J gene: TRBJ2-3; CDR3 protein: CAIRLTGTAQDTQYF
V gene: TRBV5-1; clone size: NA; J gene: TRBJ1-1; CDR3 protein: CASSKDRRSEAFF
V gene: TRBV5-4; clone size: NA; J gene: TRBJ2-3; CDR3 protein: CASSLEPALLSRVGTDTQYF
V gene: TRBV10-2; clone size: NA; J gene: TRBJ1-4; CDR3 protein: CASTRDRGNEKLFF
V gene: TRBV7-9; clone size: NA; J gene: TRBJ2-3; CDR3 protein: CASSLKNRWAGDTQYF
V gene: TRBV6-6; clone size: NA; J gene: TRBJ2-2; CDR3 protein: CASSWGTSGNVLFF
V gene: TRBV6-1; clone size: NA; J gene: TRBJ2-7; CDR3 protein: CASSELPGGPYEQYF
V gene: TRBV9; clone size: NA; J gene: TRBJ1-5; CDR3 protein: CASSHLGGLGNQPQHF
V gene: TRBV7-2; clone size: NA; J gene: TRBJ2-1; CDR3 protein: CASSPNRGLAGGPNEQFF
V gene: TRBV6-5; clone size: NA; J gene: TRBJ1-2; CDR3 protein: CASSYRGTANYGYTF
V gene: TRBV2; clone size: NA; J gene: TRBJ1-6; CDR3 protein: CASSDSVRGSPLHF
V gene: TRBV5-4; clone size: NA; J gene: TRBJ2-3; CDR3 protein: CAINRGGTSGTDTQYF
V gene: TRBV19; clone size: NA; J gene: TRBJ1-2; CDR3 protein: CASSPNYGYTF
V gene: TRBV19; clone size: NA; J gene: TRBJ2-2; CDR3 protein: CASMGLMNTGELFF
V gene: TRBV6-4; clone size: NA; J gene: TRBJ2-1; CDR3 protein: CASSPIGGDYNEQFF
V gene: TRBV5-6; clone size: NA; J gene: TRBJ2-3; CDR3 protein: CASSSWLAGVWGVTDTQYF
V gene: TRBV5-6; clone size: NA; J gene: TRBJ2-7; CDR3 protein: CASSLQRGRPYEQYF
V gene: TRBV30; clone size: NA; J gene: TRBJ1-3; CDR3 protein: CARGQGPGNTIYF